This entry lists 13 T cell receptor beta chains sequenced from one sample in a study of blood T cell repertoires in COVID-19. Only in-frame clones appear in the TCRdb table, and some are missing; sequencing was by immunoSEQ multiplex PCR. This sample has around 260,000 clones, with around 87% found just once. Material for sequencing was peripheral blood. The receptor set was obtained from a woman aged 40 to 50 who had recovered from COVID-19.

The chain recombines TRBV24-1 with TRBJ2-1, with 10 bases aligning to TRBD1. This CDR3 comprises 19 residues. Germline V CDR1 and CDR2: KGHDR, SFDVKD. The V segment lost 3 bases and the J segment 3 bases; nucleotides outside the gene matches: 13. As DNA, the CDR3 is TGTGCCACCAGTGATCGACCTCGGCCGGGACAGGGGTTCTACAATGAGCAGTTCTTC. This gives the protein CATSDRPRPGQGFYNEQFF.

V and J are TRBV28 and TRBJ2-7, with 11 bases that match TRBD2. The trim removed 8 bases at V and 2 bases at J, leaving 8 bases unmatched. Germline CDR1 MDHEN, CDR2 SYDVKM. The CDR3 runs to 15 residues. The CDR3 nucleotides are TGTGCCAGCGAACAGGGACTAGCGGAAACCTACGAGCAGTACTTC. It specifies CASEQGLAETYEQYF.

V usage is TRBV10-1 and J usage is TRBJ2-3; 11 nucleotides agree with TRBD2. The V gene's germline CDR1 is WNHNN and CDR2 SYGVQD (reference sequence). CDR3 length equals 16 residues. V was pared by 4 bases and J by 5 bases, with 8 bases of the junction left unmatched. CDR3 sequence (DNA): TGCGCCAGCAGTGGTGCCCTAGCGGGGGGCAGAGATACGCAGTATTTT. It specifies CASSGALAGGRDTQYF.

V usage is TRBV6-4 and J usage is TRBJ1-6; 12 nucleotides match TRBD1. This CDR3 contains 19 residues. Germline V gene lookup returns CDR1 MRHNA and CDR2 SNTAGT. V gave up 6 bases and J gave up 1 base; unmatched junction bases: 10. CDR3 bases: TGTGCCAGCAGATTGCCGGGACAGGGGGCGCGATCCTATAATTCACCCCTCCACTTT. Translated, it gives CASRLPGQGARSYNSPLHF.

The chain's CDR3 is CASSPSPGSTEAFF. As DNA, the CDR3 is TGTGCCAGCAGCCCCTCCCCGGGGAGCACTGAAGCTTTCTTT. The rearrangement uses TRBV11-3 and TRBJ1-1; D remains unclear. This CDR3 comprises 14 residues. CDR1 is SGHNT, CDR2 YENEEA, per germline. V was trimmed by 5 bases and J by 4 bases, leaving 14 bases between them.

This clone was picked up one time. The genes are TRBV5-1 and TRBJ1-4; D perhaps matches TRBD1 (6 bases). The ends were cut back, 1 base at V and 4 bases at J, with 20 bases in the middle. Germline assignment: CDR1 SGHRS and CDR2 YFSETQ. This CDR3 has 18 residues. CDR3 loop: CASSLNGGGYRDNEKLFF. The CDR3 region has the DNA TGCGCCAGCAGCTTGAACGGAGGTGGATACAGGGATAATGAAAAACTGTTTTTT.

This clone was counted a single time. The chain recombines TRBV3-1 (or the pseudogene TRBV3-2) with TRBJ2-3, with 13 bases that match TRBD2. Trimming cost V 4 bases and J 6 bases; bases outside gene matches: 7. CDR1 LGHDT and CDR2 YNNKEL come from the germline V gene (reference sequence). CDR3 length: 16 residues. CDR3 sequence: CASSRLLAGGPDTQYF. The CDR3 DNA is TGTGCCAGCAGCCGCCTACTAGCGGGGGGGCCGGATACGCAGTATTTT.

This chain connects TRBV5-4 to TRBJ1-2; D perhaps matches TRBD1 (6 bases). Germline V gives CDR1 SGHNT, CDR2 YYREEE (reference sequence). The CDR3 is 13 amino acids. V was pared by 0 bases and J by 9 bases, with 12 bases between. CDR3 bases: TGTGCCAGCAGCTTGGACAGGGCGATCCGCTACACCTTC. Amino acid sequence: CASSLDRAIRYTF.

Written as DNA, the CDR3 is TGTGCCAGCAGTTACTCGTTCCAGTTCAGGGAAGAGACCCAGTACTTC. This encodes CASSYSFQFREETQYF. The rearrangement joins TRBV6-2 or TRBV6-3 to TRBJ2-5, with D maybe TRBD1 (5 bases). V was trimmed by 0 bases and J by 3 bases, leaving 14 bases between them. Germline CDR1 is MNHEY and CDR2 is SVGEGT. The CDR3 is made up of 16 amino acids.

This sequence joins TRBV7-2 and TRBJ2-1; 7 nucleotides align to TRBD2. V shed 3 bases and J 7 bases; nucleotides not matched to a gene: 9. The CDR3 runs to 15 residues. Germline CDR1 reads SGHTA; CDR2 reads FQGNSA. The CDR3 sequence is CASSLLAGAGNEQFF. The CDR3 DNA is TGTGCCAGCAGCTTGTTAGCGGGCGCGGGGAATGAGCAGTTCTTC.

This sequence joins TRBV5-4 and TRBJ1-2, with a weak D call TRBD1 (6 bases). Germline CDR1 and CDR2: SGHNT and YYREEE (reference sequence). V was trimmed by 0 bases and J by 7 bases, leaving 10 bases between them. CDR3 size: 13 residues. This CDR3 reads CASSLVGGAGYTF. In DNA form, the CDR3 reads TGTGCCAGCAGCTTGGTAGGGGGTGCTGGCTACACCTTC.

This rearrangement joins TRBV10-3 to TRBJ1-1; D ambiguous. From germline, CDR1 is ENHRY and CDR2 SYGVKD. The CDR3 runs to 16 residues. Trimming took off 7 bases at V and 1 base at J, with 19 bases between the two ends. DNA for the CDR3: TGTGCCATCACTAGCAGCTACAACAAGGGGAACACTGAAGCTTTCTTT. Amino acids: CAITSSYNKGNTEAFF.

The genes are TRBV23-1 and TRBJ1-1; 7 nucleotides match TRBD1. TRBV23-1 is designated an ORF whose function remains uncertain. Unmatched junction bases numbered 6, after V lost 6 bases and J lost 2 bases. This CDR3 has 14 residues. The chain's CDR3 is CASSDREFNTEAFF. In DNA form, the CDR3 reads TGCGCCAGCAGCGACAGGGAATTCAACACTGAAGCTTTCTTT.